Below are 3 T cell receptor beta chains sequenced from a single sample in a study of T-cell memory formation after mild COVID-19. Each CDR3 protein gets one entry after TCRdb re-called the 5' RACE reads with MiXCR. This sample has about 360,000 distinct CDR3 sequences, with under 15% found just once. The sample consisted of PBMCs or a T cell subset sorted from them (not recorded which). The receptor source for this set is a man younger than 35 who had mild COVID-19 (a few samples of this study predate the infection). Cell type and time point are not known.

This clonotype has more than one count but fewer than ten. The chain employs TRBV7-9 and TRBJ2-1; unclear D gene. CDR3 length equals 15 residues. Germline V gene sequence: CDR1 SEHNR, CDR2 FQNEAQ (reference sequence). The V and J ends lost 2 bases and 0 bases respectively, with 8 bases between them. CDR3 DNA: TGTGCCAGCAGCTTAAGGTCTAGCTCCTACAATGAGCAGTTCTTC. Amino acid sequence: CASSLRSSSYNEQFF.

This clonotype has just a few counts. The chain combines TRBV7-9 with TRBJ1-3; D may be TRBD1 (5 bases). V was trimmed by 1 base and J by 0 bases, leaving 19 bases between them. The CDR3 totals 19 residues. The V gene's germline CDR1 is SEHNR and CDR2 FQNEAQ (reference sequence). The CDR3 sequence is CASSLGRRDGRSSGNTIYF. DNA for the CDR3: TGTGCCAGCAGCTTAGGTAGACGGGACGGCCGATCCTCTGGAAACACCATATATTTT. The variable domain in full, with the rest retrieved from reference TRBV7-9 and TRBJ1-3, is DTGVSQNPRHKITKRGQNVTFRCDPISEHNRLYWYRQTLGQGPEFLTYFQNEAQLEKSRLLSDRFSAERPKGSFSTLEIQRTEQGDSAMYLCASSLGRRDGRSSGNTIYFGEGSWLTVV.

The table lists this clonotype with many counts. The chain couples TRBV10-3 to TRBJ2-7; TRBD1 agrees at 7 bases. The CDR3 is 11 amino acids. The germline V gene has CDR1 ENHRY and CDR2 SYGVKD. Trimming took 4 bases from V and 6 from J; bases not matched to a gene: 0. CDR3 loop: CAISGQGEQYF. The CDR3 nucleotides are TGTGCCATCAGTGGACAGGGCGAGCAGTACTTC.